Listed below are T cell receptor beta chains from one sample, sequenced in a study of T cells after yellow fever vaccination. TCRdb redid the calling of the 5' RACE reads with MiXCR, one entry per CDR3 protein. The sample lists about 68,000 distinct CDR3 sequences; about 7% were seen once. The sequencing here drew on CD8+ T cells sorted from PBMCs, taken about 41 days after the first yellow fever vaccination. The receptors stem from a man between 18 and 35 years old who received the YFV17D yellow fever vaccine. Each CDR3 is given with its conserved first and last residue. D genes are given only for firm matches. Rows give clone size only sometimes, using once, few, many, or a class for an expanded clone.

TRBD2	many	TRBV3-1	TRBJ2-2	TGTGCCAGCAGCTACGGACTAGCGGCGAACACCGGGGAGCTGTTTTTT	CASSYGLAANTGELFF
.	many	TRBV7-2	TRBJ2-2	TGTGCCAGCAGCCCCTACCTAGCCGGGGGGCTGTTTTTT	CASSPYLAGGLFF
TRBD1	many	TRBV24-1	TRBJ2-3	TGTGCCACCAGTGATTGGGACAGGGGGCGGGCAGCAGATACGCAGTATTTT	CATSDWDRGRAADTQYF
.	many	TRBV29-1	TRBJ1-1	TGCAGCGTTTTAACAAGTACGAACACTGAAGCTTTCTTT	CSVLTSTNTEAFF
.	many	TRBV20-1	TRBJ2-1	TGCAGTGCTCCGGGGGCGTACAATGAGCAGTTCTTC	CSAPGAYNEQFF
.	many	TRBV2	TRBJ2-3	TGTGCCAGCAGACCCTTTACGGGGGGCCCCGCAGATACGCAGTATTTT	CASRPFTGGPADTQYF
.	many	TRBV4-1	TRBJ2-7	TGCGCCAGCAGCCAAGTTGACACTGTGGGGGGCGGGTACGAGCAGTACTTC	CASSQVDTVGGGYEQYF
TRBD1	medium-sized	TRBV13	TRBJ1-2	TGTGCCAGCAGCTTAGGGACAGGGGGTGGCTACACCTTC	CASSLGTGGGYTF
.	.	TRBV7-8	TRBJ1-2	TGTGCCAGCAGCTTAGGTAGAGCCAGCTTCTATGGCTACACCTTC	CASSLGRASFYGYTF
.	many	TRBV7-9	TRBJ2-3	TGTGCCAGCAATTCTATTAGGATTTCCACAGATACGCAGTATTTT	CASNSIRISTDTQYF
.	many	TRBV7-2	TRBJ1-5	TGTGCCAGCAGCTTAGCAGGGGGTGGTCAGCCCCAGCATTTT	CASSLAGGGQPQHF
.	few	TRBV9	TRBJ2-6	TGTGCCAGCAGCCCAGACACTGGGGCCAACGTCCTGACTTTC	CASSPDTGANVLTF
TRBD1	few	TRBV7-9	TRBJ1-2	TGTGCCAGCAGCTTTGAGGGGGCTGGTGCTGGCTACACCTTC	CASSFEGAGAGYTF
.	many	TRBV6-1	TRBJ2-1	TGTGCCAGCAGTGAAGTTCCGGGTTCCTACAATGAGCAGTTCTTC	CASSEVPGSYNEQFF
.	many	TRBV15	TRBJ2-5	TGTGCCACCAGCAGAGATTTGGAGACCCAGTACTTC	CATSRDLETQYF
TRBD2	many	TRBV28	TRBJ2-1	TGTGCCAGCAGTTTATGCACCCCAGGACTAGACTGCCTGGGATTC	CASSLCTPGLDCLGF
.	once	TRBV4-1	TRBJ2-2	TGCGCCAGCAGCCTTTTCCCCCGGGAGCTGTTTTTT	CASSLFPRELFF